One sample yielded the 32 T cell receptor beta chains listed below, sequenced in a study of T-cell reconstitution after alpha-beta-depleted transplantation in children (dated by TCRdb to about 2016). Receptor amplification or capture employed PCR. Instrument used: Illumina HiSeq 2500. To normalize quantification of the TCRbeta repertoire, the TCR libraries were built with molecular barcoding that relied on unique molecular identifiers. TCRdb reran the public reads through fastp at Q25 and MiXCR, keeping productive beta chains. Every distinct CDR3 protein forms one entry, paired with its most common genes and DNA. The sample yields 700,000 to 950,000 distinct CDR3 sequences; about 16% were counted once. The ten biggest clones cover 5% of the sample. This specimen's treatment or condition label, interpreted: allogeneic hematopoietic cell transplantation with graft depleted of TCRalphabeta T cells and CD19 B cells.

This material consisted of PBMCs, mostly from graft donor cells, taken 360 days after TCRalphabeta/CD19-depleted stem cell transplant. The receptor set was obtained from a male patient aged 10 to 17 who had a stem cell transplant for acute lymphoblastic leukemia, so the T cells may come from the graft donor.

The J gene is TRBJ2-6, the V gene TRBV4-1; D uncertain. Germline V gene data show CDR1 as MGHRA and CDR2 as YSYEKL. The CDR3 covers 15 residues. Trimming took 4 bases from V and 5 from J, leaving 12 bases between them. For the CDR3, the DNA is TGCGCCAGCAGCCCTCGGGTGGGAAGGGCCAACGTCCTGACTTTC. Its protein product is CASSPRVGRANVLTF.

V gene TRBV20-1 combines with J gene TRBJ1-2; D is unclear. CDR1 DFQATT and CDR2 SNEGSKA come from the germline V gene (reference sequence). Trimming shortened V by 6 bases and J by 7 bases, and 9 bases separated the two germline ends. The length of the CDR3 is 10 residues. The CDR3 loop is CSAPVSGYTF. DNA of the CDR3: TGCAGTGCCCCTGTGAGTGGCTACACCTTC.

This clonotype was observed a few times. The chain uses TRBV5-1 and TRBJ1-1, with D hard to call. The germline CDR1 and CDR2 sequences are SGHRS and YFSETQ. The CDR3 covers 14 residues. V was cut by 2 bases and J by 2 bases, with 10 bases left in between. The CDR3 loop reads CASSFLDVNTEAFF. In DNA form, the CDR3 reads TGCGCCAGCAGCTTTTTGGACGTAAACACTGAAGCTTTCTTT.

The chain joins TRBV27 to TRBJ2-5; TRBD2 matches at 9 bases. The CDR3 runs to 17 residues. Germline-derived CDR1 and CDR2 are MNHEY and SMNVEV (reference sequence). Trimming at V came to 2 bases and at J to 6 bases, leaving 13 bases not matched to a gene. The CDR3: CASSLTALAGGPKTQYF. The CDR3 DNA reads TGTGCCAGCAGTTTAACCGCGCTGGCGGGAGGGCCAAAGACCCAGTACTTC.

This clonotype appeared a few times. The rearrangement joins TRBV4-2 to TRBJ2-7, with D tentatively TRBD1 (5 bases). The ends were cut back, 1 base at V and 2 bases at J, with 9 bases in the middle. Germline V gene lookup returns CDR1 LGHNA and CDR2 YNFKEQ. The length of the CDR3 is 14 residues. The DNA of the CDR3 is TGTGCCAGCAGCCAAGTTCAGGGCGCCTACGAGCAGTACTTC. Translated, it gives CASSQVQGAYEQYF.

Worth noting for this clonotype: At one end, the junction sequence differs from germline, possibly due to a read error. The V and J genes are TRBV5-5 and TRBJ2-2; 10 positions match TRBD2. Germline lookup yields CDR1 SGHKS and CDR2 YYEKEE (reference sequence). The CDR3 contains 15 residues. Written as DNA, the CDR3 is TGTGCCAGCAGCTTGGCACTAGCGGGGACCGGGGAGCTGTATTTT. It translates to CASSLALAGTGELYF.

The gene calls are TRBV10-3 and TRBJ1-5; no clear D. The CDR3 is made up of 12 amino acids. V was clipped by 10 bases and J by 11 bases, with 18 bases between them. The germline V gene has CDR1 ENHRY and CDR2 SYGVKD. In DNA, the CDR3 is TGTGCCACCTCACCTAGCAGCGGGACCCAGCATTTT. It yields the protein CATSPSSGTQHF.

Here the CDR3 reads CASRQDRGVTYNEQFF. CDR3 DNA: TGCGCCAGCAGACAAGACAGGGGTGTCACCTACAATGAGCAGTTCTTC. This sequence joins TRBV5-1 and TRBJ2-1; 8 nucleotides align to TRBD1. V shed 5 bases and J 2 bases; nucleotides not matched to a gene: 9. Germline CDR1 reads SGHRS; CDR2 reads YFSETQ. The CDR3 sequence is 16 residues long.

In its sample, this clonotype was seen many times. The chain employs TRBV20-1 and TRBJ2-2; no reliable D call. Trimming left V 6 bases short and J 1 base short, with 6 bases between. The CDR3 is made up of 12 amino acids. The germline V gene encodes CDR1 DFQATT and CDR2 SNEGSKA (reference sequence). The CDR3 nucleotides are TGCAGTGCCAACAGGAACACCGGGGAGCTGTTTTTT. Its translation is CSANRNTGELFF.

This rearrangement joins TRBV20-1 to TRBJ2-7, with 7 bases aligning to TRBD2. The CDR3 totals 15 residues. V was pared by 0 bases and J by 4 bases, with 9 bases of the junction left unmatched. Germline CDR1 and CDR2: DFQATT and SNEGSKA (reference sequence). CDR3 nucleotide sequence: TGCAGTGCTAGAGATGTGGGCGGGAGCTGGTACGAGCAGTACTTC. Translating gives CSARDVGGSWYEQYF.

This clonotype has more than one count but fewer than ten. The V and J genes are TRBV6-1 and TRBJ2-7, with D unclear. Deletions cut 0 bases from V and 2 bases from J, with 14 bases between. The CDR3 covers 16 residues. Germline V gene data show CDR1 as MNHNS and CDR2 as SASEGT. The CDR3 loop is CASSEARYPLPYEQYF. The CDR3 DNA is TGTGCCAGCAGTGAAGCGCGGTATCCGCTACCCTACGAGCAGTACTTC.

The V and J genes are TRBV5-1 and TRBJ2-3; tentative D call: TRBD1 (7 bases). V was cut by 3 bases and J by 5 bases, with 16 bases left in between. The CDR3 extends over 15 amino acids. From germline, CDR1 is SGHRS and CDR2 YFSETQ. DNA for the CDR3: TGCGCCAGCAGCTCCGCAAACAGGGGAGGAGATACGCAGTATTTT. It yields the protein CASSSANRGGDTQYF.

The CDR3 sequence: CASRLRHSGEETQYF. The DNA of the CDR3 is TGTGCAAGTCGCCTAAGACACAGCGGGGAAGAGACCCAGTACTTC. V and J are TRBV12-2 and TRBJ2-5; the D call of TRBD2 is as the table states it, not checked on the DNA. TRBV12-2 is a pseudogene segment. CDR3 length equals 15 residues.

This clonotype was seen only a few times. The V gene is TRBV7-6, the J gene TRBJ2-2; no clear D. Per the germline V gene, CDR1 is SGHVS and CDR2 is FNYEAQ. The CDR3 has 15 residues. V lost 4 bases and J lost 0, with 9 bases in between. In DNA form, the CDR3 reads TGTGCCAGCAGCTCCCCCCGCGCGAACACCGGGGAGCTGTTTTTT. Translation gives CASSSPRANTGELFF.

The V and J genes are TRBV4-2 and TRBJ2-7, with 7 bases lining up with TRBD1. Trimming cost V 0 bases and J 3 bases; bases outside gene matches: 8. CDR3 length: 16 residues. CDR1 and CDR2 (germline): LGHNA, YNFKEQ. The CDR3 loop is CASSQDLGTEVYEQYF. The CDR3 DNA reads TGTGCCAGCAGCCAAGATCTCGGGACAGAGGTCTACGAGCAGTACTTC.

The chain uses TRBV18 and TRBJ2-2; a weak D match, TRBD1 (5 bases). The CDR3 totals 15 residues. Germline CDR1 reads KGHSH; CDR2 reads LQKENI. With 0 bases removed from V and 5 bases from J, the gap between germline ends came to 10 bases. CDR3: CASSPPLTATGELFF. CDR3 DNA: TGTGCCAGCTCACCACCCCTGACAGCGACCGGGGAGCTGTTTTTT. Full variable domain (remainder filled in from reference TRBV18 and TRBJ2-2): NAGVMQNPRHLVRRRGQEARLRCSPMKGHSHVYWYRQLPEEGLKFMVYLQKENIIDESGMPKERFSAEFPKEGPSILRIQQVVRGDSAAYFCASSPPLTATGELFFGEGSRLTVL.

J is TRBJ1-1 and V is TRBV7-9; D may be TRBD1 (5 bases). The CDR3 has 12 amino acids. Germline V CDR1 and CDR2: SEHNR, FQNEAQ (reference sequence). Trimming took 7 bases from V and 6 from J, leaving 12 bases between them. Here the CDR3 reads CASTSRGPEAFF. CDR3 nucleotides: TGTGCCAGCACCTCAAGGGGTCCTGAAGCTTTCTTT. The variable domain in full, completed from reference TRBV7-9 and TRBJ1-1, reads DTGVSQNPRHKITKRGQNVTFRCDPISEHNRLYWYRQTLGQGPEFLTYFQNEAQLEKSRLLSDRFSAERPKGSFSTLEIQRTEQGDSAMYLCASTSRGPEAFFGQGTRLTVV.

DNA of the CDR3: TGCAGCGTTGAAGGGCGGGAGACCCAAGAGACCCAGTACTTC. Translated: CSVEGRETQETQYF. The chain couples TRBV29-1 to TRBJ2-5; the match to TRBD2 covers 7 bases. J lost 1 base, V lost 1 base, and 3 bases had no gene match. CDR1 and CDR2 (germline): SQVTM, ANQGSEA. The CDR3 runs to 14 residues. The whole variable domain, filled in from reference TRBV29-1 and TRBJ2-5, reads SAVISQKPSRDICQRGTSLTIQCQVDSQVTMMFWYRQQPGQSLTLIATANQGSEATYESGFVIDKFPISRPNLTFSTLTVSNMSPEDSSIYLCSVEGRETQETQYFGPGTRLLVL.

This clonotype was counted only a few times. V usage is TRBV5-1 and J usage is TRBJ2-7, with unresolved D. The CDR3 contains 14 residues. Germline-derived CDR1 and CDR2 are SGHRS and YFSETQ. V was shortened by 0 bases and J by 2 bases, with 9 bases between the two germline ends. The CDR3 bases are TGCGCCAGCAGCTTGGTCCCCCCAACCTACGAGCAGTACTTC. It codes for CASSLVPPTYEQYF.

This clonotype occurred many times. The rearrangement links TRBV20-1 to TRBJ2-3; TRBD1 is a possible D gene (5 bases). CDR1 and CDR2 from the germline V gene are DFQATT and SNEGSKA (reference sequence). Between the trimmed V and J ends, which lost 5 bases and 2 bases, there was a span of 17 bases. This CDR3 contains 15 residues. CDR3 residues: CSAEDQGLTTDTQYF. The CDR3 nucleotides read TGCAGTGCTGAAGATCAGGGTTTGACCACAGATACGCAGTATTTT.

This clonotype was found many times. In DNA, the CDR3 is TGTGCCATCAGTGAGTCGGCCCCAGATACGCAGTATTTT. Its translation: CAISESAPDTQYF. This chain links TRBV10-3 with TRBJ2-3; D is unclear. This CDR3 is built from 13 residues. In germline, CDR1 is ENHRY, CDR2 SYGVKD. V lost 0 bases to trimming and J lost 4 bases, with 5 bases between them.

This clonotype has more than one count but fewer than ten. The chain employs TRBV6-5 and TRBJ2-1; 11 nucleotides agree with TRBD2. J was trimmed by 7 bases and V by 0 bases; bases with no gene match: 5. The CDR3 covers 16 residues. Germline loops: CDR1 MNHEY, CDR2 SVGAGI. The CDR3 coding sequence is TGTGCCAGCAGTTACTCGCCGGGACTAGCGGTGAATGAGCAGTTCTTC. Protein: CASSYSPGLAVNEQFF.

The chain has TRBV5-1 and TRBJ2-5; D unclear. Trimming took 0 bases from V and 4 from J, leaving 10 bases between them. The CDR3 spans 14 residues. Germline V CDR1 and CDR2: SGHRS, YFSETQ. The CDR3 region is CASSLVTVGETQYF. The CDR3 DNA sequence: TGCGCCAGCAGCTTGGTTACGGTGGGAGAGACCCAGTACTTC.

This chain uses TRBV7-2 with TRBJ2-2; D is ambiguous. Germline CDR1 is SGHTA and CDR2 is FQGNSA. Trimming pared 2 bases from V and 6 bases from J, leaving 13 bases between. The CDR3 has 15 residues. The CDR3 protein is CASSLSPGSSGELFF. The CDR3 coding sequence is TGTGCCAGCAGCTTATCCCCCGGGTCGTCCGGGGAGCTGTTTTTT.

This clonotype occurred a few times. The chain joins TRBV9 to TRBJ2-3; D remains unclear. Trimming removed 0 bases from V and 4 bases from J, with 6 bases in between. This CDR3 spans 13 amino acids. CDR1 is SGDLS and CDR2 is YYNGEE in the germline V gene. The DNA of the CDR3 is TGTGCCAGCAGCGTAGTTGTAGCAGATACGCAGTATTTT. This encodes CASSVVVADTQYF.

In this sample, this clonotype turned up a few times. V and J are TRBV4-1 and TRBJ2-7; 8 nucleotides match TRBD1. Germline lookup yields CDR1 MGHRA and CDR2 YSYEKL. CDR3 length: 17 residues. V lost 3 bases, J lost 3 bases, and 13 bases stayed unmatched. In DNA, the CDR3 is TGCGCCAGCAGCCAGGGGGGAGGACGGACAGGGAACTACGAGCAGTACTTC. Its translation: CASSQGGGRTGNYEQYF.

This chain's CDR3 is CSASSGEQYF. Written as DNA, the CDR3 is TGCAGTGCTAGTTCGGGCGAGCAGTACTTC. This chain links TRBV20-1 with TRBJ2-7; D not resolved. Trimming pared 3 bases from V and 6 bases from J, leaving 6 bases between. This CDR3 has 10 residues. Germline V gene sequence: CDR1 DFQATT, CDR2 SNEGSKA (reference sequence).

The CDR3 DNA reads TGCGCCAGCAGCTTCGACAGATACGAGCAGTACTTC. Translation: CASSFDRYEQYF. The V gene is TRBV5-1, the J gene TRBJ2-7, with a weak D call TRBD1 (5 bases). Germline V gene sequence: CDR1 SGHRS, CDR2 YFSETQ. V lost 2 bases to trimming and J lost 4 bases, with 7 bases between them. This CDR3 contains 12 residues.

This rearrangement joins TRBV20-1 to TRBJ2-2, with 8 bases fitting TRBD1. The length of the CDR3 is 15 residues. V gave up 6 bases and J gave up 6 bases; unmatched junction bases: 12. The germline gives CDR1 DFQATT, CDR2 SNEGSKA (reference sequence). CDR3 DNA: TGCAGTGCCAGTGGAATCGGACAGGGATCCGGGGAGCTGTTTTTT. It yields the protein CSASGIGQGSGELFF.

The V and J genes are TRBV7-9 and TRBJ2-2, with a tentative D call TRBD2 (7 bases). There are 15 residues in the CDR3. The germline CDR1 and CDR2 sequences are SEHNR and FQNEAQ (reference sequence). The V end was cut by 4 bases, the J end by 6 bases, with 15 bases between. The CDR3 DNA is TGTGCCAGCAGCTCTAAGGGGGGGCACGCCGGGGAGCTGTTTTTT. Translated: CASSSKGGHAGELFF.

The J gene is TRBJ2-1, the V gene TRBV18; 8 bases map to TRBD1. The V gene end was trimmed by 2 bases and the J gene end by 7 bases; junction bases not matched to a gene: 13. Germline values: CDR1 KGHSH, CDR2 LQKENI. This CDR3 has 17 residues. CDR3 protein: CASSPVAGQGSRNEQFF. The CDR3 DNA sequence: TGTGCCAGCTCACCAGTAGCTGGACAGGGCTCGAGGAATGAGCAGTTCTTC.

This chain uses TRBV27 with TRBJ2-5, with D unclear. The CDR3 consists of 14 residues. The V gene lost 2 bases and the J gene lost 5 bases, with 12 bases spanning the gap. Germline V gene lookup returns CDR1 MNHEY and CDR2 SMNVEV (reference sequence). This CDR3 reads CASSLIGLGETQYF. CDR3 in DNA: TGTGCCAGCAGTTTAATAGGGTTAGGGGAGACCCAGTACTTC.